One T cell receptor beta chain is described in this entry. Its antigen is not identified. The data were taken from a study of brain metastases from non-small cell lung cancer. Study-wide findings and caveats: In 50% to 80% of brain metastases, T-cell clones were expanded compared with matched primary tumors. T-cell infiltration was lower in brain metastases than primaries (P < 0.001).

TCRdb's table, derived via immunoSEQ multiplex PCR, lists solely in-frame clones and lacks some. Here the sample spans some 2,100 clones, roughly 89% being singletons. Sample: primary lung tumor tissue. This clonotype originated in a donor aged 40 or over with non-small cell lung cancer.

CDR3: CASSPRTRDRGLYGANVLTF. The DNA for the CDR3 is TGTGCCAGCAGTCCACGAACCCGGGACAGGGGACTCTATGGGGCCAACGTCCTGACTTTC. The chain recombines TRBV28 with TRBJ2-6; 10 nucleotides align to TRBD1. Germline trimming cut 5 bases from V and 3 bases from J; bases unmatched to any gene: 16. The V gene's germline CDR1 is MDHEN and CDR2 SYDVKM. The CDR3 is 20 amino acids.